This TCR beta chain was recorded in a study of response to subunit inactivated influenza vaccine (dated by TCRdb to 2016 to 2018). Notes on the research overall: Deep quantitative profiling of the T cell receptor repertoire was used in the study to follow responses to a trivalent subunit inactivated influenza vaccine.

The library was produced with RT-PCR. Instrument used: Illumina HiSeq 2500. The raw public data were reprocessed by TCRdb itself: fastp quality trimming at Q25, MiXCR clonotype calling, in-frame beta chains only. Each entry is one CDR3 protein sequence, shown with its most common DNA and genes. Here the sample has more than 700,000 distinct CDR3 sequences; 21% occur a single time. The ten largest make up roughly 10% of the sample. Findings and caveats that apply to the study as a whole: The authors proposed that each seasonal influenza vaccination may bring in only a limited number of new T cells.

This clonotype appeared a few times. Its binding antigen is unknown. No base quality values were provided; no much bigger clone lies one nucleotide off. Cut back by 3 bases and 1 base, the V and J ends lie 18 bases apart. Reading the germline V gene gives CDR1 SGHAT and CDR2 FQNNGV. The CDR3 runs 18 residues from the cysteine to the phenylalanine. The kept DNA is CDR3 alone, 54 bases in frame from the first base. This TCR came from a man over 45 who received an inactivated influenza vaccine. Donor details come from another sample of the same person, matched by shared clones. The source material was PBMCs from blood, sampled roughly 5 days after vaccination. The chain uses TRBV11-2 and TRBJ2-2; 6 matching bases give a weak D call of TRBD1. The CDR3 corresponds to CASSFTFIDRQNTGELFF. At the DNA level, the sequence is TGTGCCAGCAGCTTTACCTTTATTGACAGGCAGAACACCGGGGAGCTGTTTTTT.